Given below is one T cell receptor beta chain in context. Its antigen has not been determined. Base quality data are lacking; no much larger clone is found one base away. The CDR3 regions of human TCRbeta chains were analyzed by immunosequencing. Per the source publication's procedure: Repertoire TCRs were matched against a reference library of SARS-CoV-2-specific TCRs generated with the MIRA antigen-specificity platform. Breadth was defined as the fraction of unique TCRs that were SARS-CoV-2-associated. Depth was defined as the fraction of total T cells that were SARS-CoV-2-associated. Using the MIRA data, every spike-specific TCR was mapped to the spike region that the TCR reacted to and assigned to either a CD4 or a CD8 class. Log10-transformed breadth and depth values were compared by one-way ANOVA with Sidak's multiple comparisons tests. TCRdb carries this immuneACCESS record with in-frame sequences only. Its versions omit some clonotypes, under half of them owing to an unresolved V gene in the studies checked, with the rest unexplained. V and J calls plus clone size are reproduced from that table; the DNA served to infer D and trimming. The sample data list nearly 200,000 clones, and over 85% of these were observed just once. The top ten constitute around 1% of the sample.

From its cysteine to its phenylalanine, the CDR3 spans 17 amino acids. The DNA shown is the 51-base CDR3, in frame from base 1. The germline V and J ends show losses of 3 bases and 0 bases respectively, and no gene match explains 2 bases of the junction. CDR1 and CDR2 (SGHRS, YFSETQ) derive from the germline V gene. This specimen belongs to a study of T cell responses to AZD1222 COVID-19 vaccine (dated by TCRdb to the early 2020s). For context, the study as a whole: TCR sequencing was performed for 230 to 250 trial participants, of whom roughly 200 were given two doses of AZD1222 and around 26 were given two doses of MenACWY control vaccine. Trial participants were enrolled by age into 18-55, 56-69 and 70-plus year subgroups, with about 150, 28 and 57 TCR-sequenced participants respectively. The full study reports these points: A significant rise in spike-specific TCR breadth and depth was observed after two AZD1222 doses relative to day 0 and relative to MenACWY recipients. In the small 56-69-year group, the increase in depth fell short of significance, most likely because of low power. Most participants were white British and females outnumbered males, and the authors suggested that clonal diversity may have been underestimated. Reportedly, close to half of the unique spike-specific TCRs recognized epitopes lying outside the regions that are mutated in the B.1.351 and B.1.1.7 variants. Only five or six AZD1222 recipients were SARS-CoV-2 seropositive at baseline, limiting conclusions about previously exposed vaccinees. The vaccine-associated CD4 TCRs covered the entire spike protein, and the dominant responses fell in regions 160-218 and 743-854. Because no day 14 peak-response samples were available, the repertoires could be characterized only after the peak T cell response.

The time point tag for this specimen amounts to: about 28 days (+/-7) after the second vaccine dose. AZD1222 recipients with second doses at about 4 weeks or about 12 weeks were pooled, because spike-specific TCR depth and breadth did not differ between schedules. Vaccinee samples came from UK trials COV001 and COV002, including a single-blind randomized controlled phase 2/3 trial of AZD1222 (ChAdOx1 nCoV-19) in healthy adults. For TCRbeta chain sequencing, PBMC samples were collected from trial participants at day 0 and at day 28 after the second dose. The chain was built from TRBV5-1 and TRBJ2-2, and 13 junctional nucleotides match TRBD2. This clonotype was obtained from an adult who received the AZD1222 COVID-19 vaccine. The sequencing used peripheral blood, collected 28 days after the second AZD1222 dose. The CDR3 protein: CASSSTSGGPNTGELFF. The sequenced DNA: TGCGCCAGCAGCTCGACTAGCGGGGGGCCGAACACCGGGGAGCTGTTTTTT. Reference TRBV5-1 and TRBJ2-2 proteins supply the regions before and after the CDR3; the full variable domain is: KAGVTQTPRYLIKTRGQQVTLSCSPISGHRSVSWYQQTPGQGLQFLFEYFSETQRNKGNFPGRFSGRQFSNSRSEMNVSTLELGDSALYLCASSSTSGGPNTGELFFGEGSRLTVL.